Below, 25 T cell receptor beta chains from the same sample are listed, as sequenced in a study of CD8 T cells in ankylosing spondylitis. Overall study results and limits: A TCR beta motif of roughly eight highly homologous variants seemed to mark ankylosing spondylitis blood.

These receptors have no identified antigens. From the 5' RACE reads, TCRdb called clonotypes with MiXCR, one entry per CDR3 protein. The data contain roughly 700,000 distinct CDR3 sequences, 19% of them singletons. Sequenced material: blood, either unsorted or a sorted T cell fraction (not recorded which). Receptor source: a male donor with ankylosing spondylitis.

This clonotype was observed a handful of times. J is TRBJ2-3 and V is TRBV4-3, with 12 nucleotides matching TRBD2. V was clipped by 4 bases and J by 3 bases; unmatched bases: 8. The CDR3 covers 17 residues. Germline loops: CDR1 LGHNA, CDR2 YSLEER. The CDR3 region is CASSPHRLAGETDTQYF. CDR3 bases: TGCGCCAGCAGCCCTCACAGACTAGCGGGAGAGACAGATACGCAGTATTTT.

This clonotype turned up a few times. Possible read error: a much larger clone is one base away. The rearrangement joins TRBV7-9 to TRBJ1-1, with 9 bases identical to TRBD1. This CDR3 is 14 amino acids long. Germline V gives CDR1 SEHNR, CDR2 FQNEAQ (reference sequence). V lost 5 bases and J lost 1; bases outside the gene matches: 2. CDR3 amino acids: CASSTGQGNTEAFF. CDR3 bases: TGTGCCAGCAGCACGGGACAGGGGAACACTGAAGCTTTCTTT.

This chain joins TRBV4-2 and TRBJ2-1; 7 bases align to TRBD2. There are 13 residues in the CDR3. The V gene's germline CDR1 is LGHNA and CDR2 YNFKEQ. V was pared by 3 bases and J by 10 bases, with 6 bases of the junction left unmatched. This CDR3 is CASSHGSGSEQFF. In DNA form, the CDR3 reads TGTGCCAGCAGCCATGGTAGCGGGTCAGAGCAGTTCTTC.

This clonotype was found a few times. This chain joins TRBV7-9 and TRBJ1-5, with 10 bases lining up with TRBD1. This CDR3 has 17 amino acids. Germline CDR1 reads SEHNR; CDR2 reads FQNEAQ (reference sequence). The V segment lost 4 bases and the J segment 2 bases; nucleotides outside the gene matches: 8. DNA of the CDR3: TGTGCCAGCAGCTCAGAATCCGGGACAGGGGGCAATCAGCCCCAGCATTTT. Its translation is CASSSESGTGGNQPQHF. The variable domain in full, with the rest retrieved from reference TRBV7-9 and TRBJ1-5, is DTGVSQNPRHKITKRGQNVTFRCDPISEHNRLYWYRQTLGQGPEFLTYFQNEAQLEKSRLLSDRFSAERPKGSFSTLEIQRTEQGDSAMYLCASSSESGTGGNQPQHFGDGTRLSIL.

The chain couples TRBV11-2 to TRBJ2-2, with D uncertain. CDR3 length: 15 residues. V lost 4 bases and J 1 base, leaving 10 bases between the germline ends. CDR1 and CDR2 from the germline V gene are SGHAT and FQNNGV. CDR3 sequence: CASSSWAENTGELFF. DNA for the CDR3: TGTGCCAGCAGCTCCTGGGCGGAGAACACCGGGGAGCTGTTTTTT.

This chain connects TRBV15 to TRBJ1-2; D is undetermined. Per germline, CDR1 LNHNV and CDR2 YYDKDF (reference sequence). The CDR3 is made up of 15 amino acids. The V end lost 0 bases, the J end lost 8 bases, and 16 bases lay between the germline ends. Written as DNA, the CDR3 is TGTGCCACCAGCAGAGATCTGTCCTCGTATGACGGCTACACCTTC. This gives the protein CATSRDLSSYDGYTF.

This rearrangement joins TRBV28 to TRBJ1-1, with a weak D call TRBD1 (5 bases). Trimming shortened V by 3 bases and J by 11 bases, and 10 bases separated the two germline ends. The CDR3 is made up of 11 amino acids. Germline V gene lookup returns CDR1 MDHEN and CDR2 SYDVKM. CDR3 in amino acids: CASSFGHGAFF. CDR3 DNA: TGTGCCAGCAGTTTCGGACACGGGGCTTTCTTT.

In this sample, this clonotype turned up many times. This CDR3 is CASSGDRASEQYF. In DNA form, the CDR3 reads TGCGCCAGCAGTGGGGACAGGGCCTCCGAGCAGTACTTC. The chain couples TRBV10-2 to TRBJ2-7, with 9 bases that match TRBD1. The germline V gene encodes CDR1 WSHSY and CDR2 SAAADI. Unmatched junction bases numbered 4, after V lost 4 bases and J lost 6 bases. The CDR3 consists of 13 residues.

This clonotype was observed a few times. The chain carries TRBV20-1 and TRBJ1-2, with 8 nucleotides matching TRBD1. In germline, CDR1 is DFQATT, CDR2 SNEGSKA (reference sequence). Germline trimming cut 6 bases from V and 2 bases from J; bases unmatched to any gene: 5. This CDR3 has 13 residues. The CDR3 spells CSAPDRENYGYTF. CDR3 in DNA: TGCAGTGCGCCGGACAGGGAGAACTATGGCTACACCTTC.

This clonotype was found a few times. V and J are TRBV5-1 and TRBJ2-3, with D perhaps TRBD2 (6 bases). This CDR3 region has 15 residues. Trimming left V 4 bases short and J 4 bases short, with 16 bases between. Looked up from germline, CDR1 is SGHRS and CDR2 is YFSETQ. CDR3 DNA sequence: TGCGCCAGCAGCCCTTCGGGGGTGGGGGCAGATACGCAGTATTTT. Protein: CASSPSGVGADTQYF. Full variable domain (outside the CDR3, taken from reference TRBV5-1 and TRBJ2-3): KAGVTQTPRYLIKTRGQQVTLSCSPISGHRSVSWYQQTPGQGLQFLFEYFSETQRNKGNFPGRFSGRQFSNSRSEMNVSTLELGDSALYLCASSPSGVGADTQYFGPGTRLTVL.

This clonotype was detected a few times. The chain links TRBV5-1 to TRBJ2-7; 7 bases are shared with TRBD1. Trimming took 1 base from V and 1 from J; bases not matched to a gene: 8. Per the germline V gene, CDR1 is SGHRS and CDR2 is YFSETQ. This CDR3 has 16 amino acids. The CDR3 nucleotides read TGCGCCAGCAGCTTGTCCAGGGACAGTCCTTCCTACGAGCAGTACTTC. It translates to CASSLSRDSPSYEQYF. Looking up the rest from reference TRBV5-1 and TRBJ2-7 gives the full variable domain: KAGVTQTPRYLIKTRGQQVTLSCSPISGHRSVSWYQQTPGQGLQFLFEYFSETQRNKGNFPGRFSGRQFSNSRSEMNVSTLELGDSALYLCASSLSRDSPSYEQYFGPGTRLTVT.

This clonotype was seen a few times. This chain uses TRBV28 with TRBJ1-4; weak D call: TRBD1 (5 bases). Trimming stripped 6 bases from V and 8 bases from J, with 16 bases between. The CDR3 runs to 14 residues. In germline, CDR1 is MDHEN, CDR2 SYDVKM. CDR3 coding DNA: TGTGCCAGCAGGGAGACAGTCTCGCGGGAAAAACTGTTTTTT. Translated, it gives CASRETVSREKLFF.

V is TRBV6-1 and J is TRBJ1-6; 8 bases line up with TRBD1. CDR1 MNHNS and CDR2 SASEGT come from the germline V gene. V was pared by 6 bases and J by 10 bases, with 5 bases of the junction left unmatched. The CDR3 sequence is 13 residues long. The CDR3: CASRGGQVSPLHF. The CDR3 DNA follows: TGTGCCAGCAGGGGGGGACAGGTCTCACCCCTCCACTTT.

The chain carries TRBV5-4 and TRBJ1-2; no reliable D call. The length of the CDR3 is 15 residues. V lost 7 bases, J lost 0 bases, and 16 bases lay in between. Germline CDR1 SGHNT, CDR2 YYREEE (reference sequence). This CDR3 reads CASGSRTAPNYGYTF. CDR3 coding DNA: TGTGCCAGCGGTTCGCGGACCGCTCCTAACTATGGCTACACCTTC.

This clonotype was seen a few times. This rearrangement joins TRBV9 to TRBJ1-1, with D uncertain. This CDR3 is built from 14 residues. From germline, CDR1 is SGDLS and CDR2 YYNGEE. The germline V and J ends were trimmed by 1 base and 2 bases, with 9 bases remaining between them. The CDR3 nucleotides are TGTGCCAGCAGCGTAAGCCCCGAAAACACTGAAGCTTTCTTT. Encoded protein: CASSVSPENTEAFF.

In the case of this clonotype: This sequence may be a read error, since a much larger clone differs from it by one base. V usage is TRBV28 and J usage is TRBJ2-7; D ambiguous. This CDR3 has 11 amino acids. CDR1 and CDR2 (germline): MDHEN, SYDVKM. The V gene lost 3 bases and the J gene lost 3 bases, with 3 bases spanning the gap. The CDR3: CASSFNYEQYF. CDR3 bases: TGTGCCAGCAGTTTCAACTACGAGCAGTACTTC. Combining the CDR3 with reference TRBV28 and TRBJ2-7 gives the whole variable domain DVKVTQSSRYLVKRTGEKVFLECVQDMDHENMFWYRQDPGLGLRLIYFSYDVKMKEKGDIPEGYSVSREKKERFSLILESASTNQTSMYLCASSFNYEQYFGPGTRLTVT.

The CDR3 bases are TGTGCCACCAGTAGTGGGGCAGATACGCAGTATTTT. Protein product: CATSSGADTQYF. The chain uses TRBV24-1 and TRBJ2-3; no firm D call. This CDR3 spans 12 amino acids. Germline CDR1 reads KGHDR; CDR2 reads SFDVKD. Trimming cost V 6 bases and J 4 bases, with 7 bases left between them.

This clonotype was found a few times. Here the CDR3 reads CASRRGASSGRFEQYF. CDR3 DNA sequence: TGTGCCAGCAGACGTGGGGCGTCTAGCGGGAGATTCGAGCAGTACTTC. This chain links TRBV13 with TRBJ2-7; 10 positions match TRBD2. Germline CDR1 is PRHDT and CDR2 is FYEKMQ (reference sequence). The CDR3 sequence is 16 residues long. The V gene end was trimmed by 6 bases and the J gene end by 6 bases; junction bases not matched to a gene: 14.

The CDR3 DNA follows: TGCGCCAGCAGCTTGGTCGGGGGGGCTCCCACCGGGGAGCTGTTTTTT. Its translation is CASSLVGGAPTGELFF. This chain connects TRBV5-1 to TRBJ2-2, with 8 nucleotides matching TRBD2. V shed 0 bases, J shed 4 bases, and the junction held 5 bases outside the gene matches. There are 16 residues in the CDR3. Germline CDR1 reads SGHRS; CDR2 reads YFSETQ.

In its sample, this clonotype was seen a few times. CDR3 nucleotides: TGCAGTGCTAGTGAGGCCTCCCGCGGGGAGACCCAGTACTTC. Its protein product is CSASEASRGETQYF. This chain connects TRBV20-1 to TRBJ2-5; D perhaps matches TRBD2 (5 bases). This CDR3 spans 14 amino acids. V was pared by 3 bases and J by 5 bases, with 16 bases between. CDR1 is DFQATT and CDR2 is SNEGSKA in the germline V gene (reference sequence).

There are a few counts of this clonotype. This chain joins TRBV6-1 and TRBJ1-5, with 7 positions matching TRBD1. With 5 bases clipped from V and 2 bases from J, the junction kept 6 bases outside the gene matches. This CDR3 comprises 15 residues. Germline assignment: CDR1 MNHNS and CDR2 SASEGT. CDR3 in amino acids: CASSTGTDGNQPQHF. As DNA, the CDR3 is TGTGCCAGCAGTACCGGGACAGATGGCAATCAGCCCCAGCATTTT.

In its sample, this clonotype was seen a few times. The chain carries TRBV6-1 and TRBJ1-4, with D hard to call. The germline V gene has CDR1 MNHNS and CDR2 SASEGT. Trimming pared 7 bases from V and 2 bases from J, leaving 11 bases between. This CDR3 has 14 residues. CDR3 in DNA: TGTGCCAGCACCGCGACATCTACTAATGAAAAACTGTTTTTT. It yields the protein CASTATSTNEKLFF.

The rearrangement links TRBV10-3 to TRBJ2-3; D gene ambiguous. V lost 3 bases, J lost 4 bases, and 14 bases lay in between. Germline V CDR1 and CDR2: ENHRY, SYGVKD. This CDR3 is 15 amino acids long. This CDR3 is CAISDGHHLPDTQYF. The CDR3 DNA reads as TGTGCCATCAGTGATGGGCACCACTTACCAGATACGCAGTATTTT.

V gene TRBV4-1 combines with J gene TRBJ1-6; D possibly corresponds to TRBD1 (5 bases). V dropped 0 bases and J dropped 7 bases, with 13 bases sitting between them. The CDR3 has 16 amino acids. Looked up from germline, CDR1 is MGHRA and CDR2 is YSYEKL. The CDR3 is CASSQDEGLGNSPLHF. Written as DNA, the CDR3 is TGCGCCAGCAGCCAAGATGAGGGGCTAGGGAATTCACCCCTCCACTTT.

J is TRBJ2-3 and V is TRBV12-3 or TRBV12-4; D is ambiguous. V gave up 6 bases and J gave up 1 base, with 14 bases separating them. This CDR3 is built from 15 residues. CDR3: CASRSREGRTDTQYF. The CDR3 coding sequence is TGTGCCAGCAGGTCCAGAGAAGGGCGCACAGATACGCAGTATTTT.